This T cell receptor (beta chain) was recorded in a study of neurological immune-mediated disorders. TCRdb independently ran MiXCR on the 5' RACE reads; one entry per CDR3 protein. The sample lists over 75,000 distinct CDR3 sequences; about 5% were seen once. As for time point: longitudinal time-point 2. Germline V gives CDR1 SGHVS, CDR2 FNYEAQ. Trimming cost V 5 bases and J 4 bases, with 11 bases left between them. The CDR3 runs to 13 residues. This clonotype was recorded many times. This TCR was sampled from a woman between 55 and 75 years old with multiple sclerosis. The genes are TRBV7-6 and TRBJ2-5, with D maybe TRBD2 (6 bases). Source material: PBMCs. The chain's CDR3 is CASSKGLLETQYF. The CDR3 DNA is TGTGCCAGCAGCAAGGGACTCTTAGAGACCCAGTACTTC.